A selection of T cell receptor beta chains follows, all from one sample in a study of multiple sclerosis patients with progressive multifocal leukoencephalopathy. The table came from immunoSEQ multiplex PCR; TCRdb's copy has only in-frame clones and leaves some out. The sample consists of tens of thousands of clones, 75% to 90% of them appearing once. This specimen was PBMCs, taken from a patient treated with natalizumab. These receptors were collected from a woman aged 25 to 39 with progressive multifocal leukoencephalopathy. Each CDR3 is given without its conserved first and last residue. The size entry is marked missing in some rows and otherwise reads once, few, many or a size class.

j_gene,len,v_gene,abundance,CDR3aa
TRBJ1-2,11,TRBV7-8,.,ASSWRGGYGYT
TRBJ2-1,11,TRBV7-2,.,ASSLIAWDEQF
TRBJ2-1,14,TRBV15,.,ATSARLAGSYNEQF
TRBJ2-3,12,TRBV30,.,ASDLDGGGNTQY
TRBJ2-5,12,TRBV2,.,ASSEGIGQETQY
TRBJ2-3,12,TRBV5-5,.,ASSLTWSTDTQY
TRBJ2-5,11,TRBV10-3,.,AITPAVEETQY
TRBJ2-2,12,TRBV6-1,.,ASRKIKNTGELF
TRBJ2-7,12,TRBV18,.,ASQSGASSYEQY
TRBJ2-7,10,TRBV5-1,.,ASSLLRDEQY
TRBJ2-3,12,TRBV10-3,.,AIRRGSVTDTQY
TRBJ1-5,12,TRBV5-1,once,ASSLNAGNQPQH
TRBJ2-5,12,TRBV5-1,.,ASSSGQDGETQY
TRBJ2-1,11,TRBV5-1,.,ASRVLPNNEQF
TRBJ2-5,14,TRBV4-2,.,ASSLVAGSKQETQY
TRBJ2-7,14,TRBV19,.,ASSIIPGQVNYEQY
TRBJ2-2,11,TRBV10-1,.,ASSAGGTGELF
TRBJ1-5,13,TRBV7-2,.,ASNPDSYSNQPQH
TRBJ2-1,11,TRBV7-2,.,ASSLGINNEQF
TRBJ2-1,13,TRBV15,.,ATSRDTSGYNEQF
TRBJ2-5,16,TRBV2,.,ASSGGRGLAGYQETQY
TRBJ2-6,13,TRBV2,few,ASSDWGAGANVLT
TRBJ2-7,13,TRBV9,.,ASSVFGESSYEQY
TRBJ1-2,10,TRBV7-9,.,ASSLTEYGYT
TRBJ2-4,11,TRBV5-8,.,ASGPWGGNIQY
TRBJ2-5,10,TRBV15,.,ATSRVGETQY
TRBJ1-5,11,TRBV6-5,few,ASSYSRDQPQH
TRBJ1-1,13,TRBV5-3,.,ARFLQGVLNTEAF
TRBJ2-1,13,TRBV19,once,ASMARLGTTGEQF
TRBJ1-2,10,TRBV18,.,ASSTGESGYT
TRBJ1-4,14,TRBV6-5,.,ASSYKGEGNREKLF
TRBJ2-5,16,TRBV7-9,.,ASSDPGFGSGAQETQY
TRBJ2-2,16,TRBV10-3,.,AISPRLAGGANTGELF
TRBJ1-3,14,TRBV9,.,ASSVGLEHGGNTIY
TRBJ1-1,15,TRBV5-1,.,ASSFGRRDRANTEAF
TRBJ2-2,13,TRBV19,.,ASSIGGSSGGELF
TRBJ1-1,11,TRBV6-5,.,ASSGAGGTEAF
TRBJ2-5,10,TRBV7-3,.,ASGYTGKTQY
TRBJ2-1,13,TRBV6-5,.,ASSYSKGDYNEQF
TRBJ2-2,13,TRBV19,.,ASSVRAGATGELF
TRBJ2-7,11,TRBV30,.,AWSVPGKNEQY
TRBJ2-1,13,TRBV19,.,ASSTPGPTGDEQF
TRBJ1-2,12,TRBV28,.,ASSPSDGVGGYT
TRBJ1-3,15,TRBV5-4,.,ASSLAYSGNSGNTIY
TRBJ1-2,10,TRBV10-3,.,AITPGPGGYT
TRBJ1-1,12,TRBV27,.,ASRVGPRNTEAF
TRBJ2-3,13,TRBV9,.,ASSFTGTSGDTQY
TRBJ1-6,11,TRBV6-5,.,ASTTIPKSPLH
TRBJ2-3,12,TRBV5-1,.,ASSLWGPTDTQY
TRBJ1-1,12,TRBV7-2,.,ASSSPGFRTEAF
TRBJ1-2,10,TRBV30,.,AWSVSSYGYT
TRBJ2-6,15,TRBV6-1,.,ASSAVLHSSGANVLT
TRBJ1-2,11,TRBV18,.,ASDAQGSYGYT